This T cell receptor beta chain was captured in a study of cytomegalovirus exposure and HLA in healthy donors. Study information: Under 90% of 398 genotyped donors fell in the Caucasian-associated ancestry cluster. Study-wide findings and caveats: A list of approximately 160 TCR beta chains associated with cytomegalovirus was given. Solely CMV serostatus was available to characterize immune exposure. Association of about 17,000 TCR beta sequences with HLA alleles was found at 0.05 false discovery rate in a later analysis.

Concerning this clone itself: What it binds is not known.

Vbeta (60) and Jbeta (13) primers were used in the PCR. Here immunoSEQ multiplex PCR was the method, and the copy in TCRdb shows in-frame clones only, minus some. Its table records about 170,000 clones. CDR3 length equals 15 residues. Germline CDR1 and CDR2: SGHTA and FQGNSA. The trim removed 7 bases at V and 6 bases at J, leaving 12 bases unmatched. The V gene is TRBV7-2, the J gene TRBJ2-3, with 8 bases fitting TRBD2. This clonotype originated in a woman younger than 30 in good health and CMV-seropositive. Sequences were obtained from PBMCs. CDR3 protein: CASTTGGYMADTQYF. CDR3 DNA sequence: TGTGCCAGCACAACGGGGGGGTATATGGCGGATACGCAGTATTTT.